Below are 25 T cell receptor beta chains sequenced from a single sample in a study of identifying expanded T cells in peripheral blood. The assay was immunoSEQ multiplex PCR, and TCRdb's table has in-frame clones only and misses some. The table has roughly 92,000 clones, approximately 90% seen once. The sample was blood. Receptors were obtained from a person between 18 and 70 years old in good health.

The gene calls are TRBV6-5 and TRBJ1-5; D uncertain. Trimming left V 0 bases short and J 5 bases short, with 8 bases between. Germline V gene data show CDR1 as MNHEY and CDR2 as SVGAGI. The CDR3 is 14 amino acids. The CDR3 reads CASSYSSTHQPQHF. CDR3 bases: TGTGCCAGCAGTTACTCGTCGACCCATCAGCCCCAGCATTTT.

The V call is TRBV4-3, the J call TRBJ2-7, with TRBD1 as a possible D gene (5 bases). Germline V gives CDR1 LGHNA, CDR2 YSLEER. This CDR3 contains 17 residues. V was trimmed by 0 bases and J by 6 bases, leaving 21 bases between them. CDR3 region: CASSQDLGVVRASEQYF. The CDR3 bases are TGCGCCAGCAGCCAAGATTTAGGGGTGGTCAGGGCGTCCGAGCAGTACTTC.

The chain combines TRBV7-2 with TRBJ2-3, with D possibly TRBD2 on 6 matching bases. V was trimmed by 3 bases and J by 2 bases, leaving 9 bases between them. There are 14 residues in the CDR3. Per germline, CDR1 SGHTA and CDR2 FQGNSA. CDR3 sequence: CASSLGLDTDTQYF. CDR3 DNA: TGTGCCAGCAGCTTGGGACTCGACACAGATACGCAGTATTTT.

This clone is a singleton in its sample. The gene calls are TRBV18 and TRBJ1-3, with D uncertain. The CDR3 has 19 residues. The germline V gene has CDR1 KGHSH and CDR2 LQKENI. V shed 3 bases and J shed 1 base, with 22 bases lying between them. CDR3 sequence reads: CASSPSGYIGGGSGNTIYF. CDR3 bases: TGTGCCAGCTCACCGAGCGGATATATAGGTGGCGGGTCTGGAAACACCATATATTTT.

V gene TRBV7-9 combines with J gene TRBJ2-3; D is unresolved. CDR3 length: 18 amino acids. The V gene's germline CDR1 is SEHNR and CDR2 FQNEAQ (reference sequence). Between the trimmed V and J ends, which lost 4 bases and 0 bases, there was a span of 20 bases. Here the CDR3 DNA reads TGTGCCAGCAGCTCCGTACTACTTCTAGGTGCGAGCACAGATACGCAGTATTTT. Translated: CASSSVLLLGASTDTQYF.

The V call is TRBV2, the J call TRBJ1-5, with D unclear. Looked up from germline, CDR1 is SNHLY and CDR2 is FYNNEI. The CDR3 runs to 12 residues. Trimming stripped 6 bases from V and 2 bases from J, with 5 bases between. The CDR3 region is CASSVGNQPQHF. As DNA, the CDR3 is TGTGCCAGCAGCGTGGGCAATCAGCCCCAGCATTTT.

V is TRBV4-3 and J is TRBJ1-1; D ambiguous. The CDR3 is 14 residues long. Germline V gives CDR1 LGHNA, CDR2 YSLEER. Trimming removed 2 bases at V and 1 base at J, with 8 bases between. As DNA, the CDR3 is TGCGCCAGCAGCCAACGACGGGGGAACACTGAAGCTTTCTTT. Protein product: CASSQRRGNTEAFF.

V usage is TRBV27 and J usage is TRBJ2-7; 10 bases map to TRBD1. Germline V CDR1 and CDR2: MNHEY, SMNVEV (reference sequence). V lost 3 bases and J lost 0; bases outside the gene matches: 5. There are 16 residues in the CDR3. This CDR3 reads CASSLTGGVLSYEQYF. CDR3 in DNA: TGTGCCAGCAGTTTGACAGGGGGCGTACTCTCCTACGAGCAGTACTTC.

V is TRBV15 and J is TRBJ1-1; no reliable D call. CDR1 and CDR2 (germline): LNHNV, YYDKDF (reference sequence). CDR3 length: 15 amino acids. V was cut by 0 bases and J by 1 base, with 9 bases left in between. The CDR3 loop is CATSRDALRNTEAFF. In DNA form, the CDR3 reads TGTGCCACCAGCAGAGATGCACTGAGGAACACTGAAGCTTTCTTT.

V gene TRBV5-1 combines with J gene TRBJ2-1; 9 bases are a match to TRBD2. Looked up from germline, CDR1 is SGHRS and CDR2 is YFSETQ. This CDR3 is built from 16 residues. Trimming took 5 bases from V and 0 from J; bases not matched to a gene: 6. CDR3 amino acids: CASSGNSGSSYNEQFF. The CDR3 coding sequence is TGCGCCAGCAGTGGTAATAGCGGGAGCTCCTACAATGAGCAGTTCTTC.

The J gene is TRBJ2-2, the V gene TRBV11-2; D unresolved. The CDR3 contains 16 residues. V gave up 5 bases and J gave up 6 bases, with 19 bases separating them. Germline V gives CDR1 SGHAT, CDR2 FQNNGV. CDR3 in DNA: TGTGCCAGCAGCCTAGGAAACAGTCTGGTTCCCGGGGAGCTGTTTTTT. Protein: CASSLGNSLVPGELFF.

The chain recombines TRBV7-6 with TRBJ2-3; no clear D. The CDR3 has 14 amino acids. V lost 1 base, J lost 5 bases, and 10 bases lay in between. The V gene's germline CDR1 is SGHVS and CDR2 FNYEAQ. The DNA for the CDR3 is TGTGCCAGCAGCTTAGATACGTTTGGAGATACGCAGTATTTT. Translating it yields CASSLDTFGDTQYF.

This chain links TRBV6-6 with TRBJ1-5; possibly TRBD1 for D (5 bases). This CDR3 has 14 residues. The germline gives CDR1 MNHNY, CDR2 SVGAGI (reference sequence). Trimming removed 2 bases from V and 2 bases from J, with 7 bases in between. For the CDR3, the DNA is TGTGCCAGCAGTTACGGCAGGGGCAATCAGCCCCAGCATTTT. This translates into CASSYGRGNQPQHF.

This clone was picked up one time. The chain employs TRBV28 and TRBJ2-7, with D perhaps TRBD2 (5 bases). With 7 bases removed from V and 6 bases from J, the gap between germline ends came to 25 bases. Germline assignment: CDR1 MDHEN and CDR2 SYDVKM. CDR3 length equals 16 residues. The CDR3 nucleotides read TGTGCCAGCACTCAATGGCCCGGGAAGATACCTACCGAGCAGTACTTC. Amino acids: CASTQWPGKIPTEQYF.

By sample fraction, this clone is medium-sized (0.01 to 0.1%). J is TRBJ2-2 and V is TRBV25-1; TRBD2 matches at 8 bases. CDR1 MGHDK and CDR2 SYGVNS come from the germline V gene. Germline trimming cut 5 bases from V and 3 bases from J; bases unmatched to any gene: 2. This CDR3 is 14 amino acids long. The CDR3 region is CASSRGGDTGELFF. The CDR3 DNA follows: TGTGCCAGCAGTCGGGGGGGCGACACCGGGGAGCTGTTTTTT.

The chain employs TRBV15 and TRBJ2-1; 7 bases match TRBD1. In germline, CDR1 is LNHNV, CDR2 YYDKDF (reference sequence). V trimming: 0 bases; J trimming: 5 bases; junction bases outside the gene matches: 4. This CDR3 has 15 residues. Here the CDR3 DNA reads TGTGCCACCAGCAGAGATTATGGGACAGACAATGAGCAGTTCTTC. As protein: CATSRDYGTDNEQFF. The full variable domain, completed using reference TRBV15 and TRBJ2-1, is DAMVIQNPRYQVTQFGKPVTLSCSQTLNHNVMYWYQQKSSQAPKLLFHYYDKDFNNEADTPDNFQSRRPNTSFCFLDIRSPGLGDTAMYLCATSRDYGTDNEQFFGPGTRLTVL.

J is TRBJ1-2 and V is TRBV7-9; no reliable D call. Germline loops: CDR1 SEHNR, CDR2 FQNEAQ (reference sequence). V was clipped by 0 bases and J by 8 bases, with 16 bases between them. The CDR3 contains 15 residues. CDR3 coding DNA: TGTGCCAGCAGCTTAGCCGACGGATACGTAAGCGGCTACACCTTC. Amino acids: CASSLADGYVSGYTF.

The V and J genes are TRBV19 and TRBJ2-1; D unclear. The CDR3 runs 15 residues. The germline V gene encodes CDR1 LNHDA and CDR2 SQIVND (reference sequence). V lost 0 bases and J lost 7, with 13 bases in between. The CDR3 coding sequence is TGTGCCAGTAGTATAGAAAGGTTCGATGGGAATGAGCAGTTCTTC. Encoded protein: CASSIERFDGNEQFF.

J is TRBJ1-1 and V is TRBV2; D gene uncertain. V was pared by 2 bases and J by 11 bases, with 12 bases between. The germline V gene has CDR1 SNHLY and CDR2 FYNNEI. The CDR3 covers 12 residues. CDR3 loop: CASSESPQEAFF. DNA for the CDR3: TGTGCCAGCAGTGAATCCCCCCAAGAGGCTTTCTTT.

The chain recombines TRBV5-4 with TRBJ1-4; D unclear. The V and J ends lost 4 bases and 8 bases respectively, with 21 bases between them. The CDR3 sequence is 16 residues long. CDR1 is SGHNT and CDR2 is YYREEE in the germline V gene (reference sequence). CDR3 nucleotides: TGTGCCAGCAGCCGGCGGGATGGGGTAGGTGGCGAAAAACTGTTTTTT. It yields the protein CASSRRDGVGGEKLFF.

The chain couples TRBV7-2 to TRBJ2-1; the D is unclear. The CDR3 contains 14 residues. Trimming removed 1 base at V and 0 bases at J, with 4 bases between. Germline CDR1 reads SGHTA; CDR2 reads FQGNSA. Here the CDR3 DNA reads TGTGCCAGCAGCTTAGAATCCTCCTACAATGAGCAGTTCTTC. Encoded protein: CASSLESSYNEQFF.

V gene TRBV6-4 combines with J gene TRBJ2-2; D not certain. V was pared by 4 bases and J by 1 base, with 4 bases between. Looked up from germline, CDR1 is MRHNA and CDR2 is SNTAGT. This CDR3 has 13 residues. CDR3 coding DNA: TGTGCCAGCAGTGGAGGGAACACCGGGGAGCTGTTTTTT. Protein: CASSGGNTGELFF.

DNA of the CDR3: TGTGCCAGCAGTGAACAGGCGGTGGCCGAGCAGTTCTTC. Encoded protein: CASSEQAVAEQFF. The chain has TRBV6-1 and TRBJ2-1, with D unresolved. V was pared by 2 bases and J by 10 bases, with 12 bases between. CDR1 is MNHNS, CDR2 SASEGT, per germline. The CDR3 totals 13 residues.

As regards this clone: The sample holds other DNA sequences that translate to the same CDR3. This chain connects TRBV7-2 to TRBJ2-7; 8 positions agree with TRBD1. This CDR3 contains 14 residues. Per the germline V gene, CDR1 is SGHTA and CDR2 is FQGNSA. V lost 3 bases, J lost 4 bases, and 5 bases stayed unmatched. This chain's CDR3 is CASSFSGGGYEQYF. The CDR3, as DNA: TGTGCCAGCAGCTTTTCAGGGGGCGGGTACGAGCAGTACTTC.

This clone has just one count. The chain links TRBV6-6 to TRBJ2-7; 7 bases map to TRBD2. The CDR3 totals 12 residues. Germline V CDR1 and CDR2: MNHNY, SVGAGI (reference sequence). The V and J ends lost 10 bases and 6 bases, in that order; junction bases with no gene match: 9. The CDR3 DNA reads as TGTGCCACCGGGGGGATGGGCGGCGAGCAGTACTTC. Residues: CATGGMGGEQYF.